This TCR beta chain is from a study of human T cells and chemical hapten exposure. Sample time point: pre-sensitization, week 0. Treatment here: therapeutic diphenylcyclopropenone sensitization with weekly scalp DPC. Between the trimmed V and J ends, which lost 10 bases and 4 bases, there was a span of 19 bases. This CDR3 is 15 amino acids long. Germline values: CDR1 MDHEN, CDR2 SYDVKM. Each CDR3 protein is one row after TCRdb ran MiXCR on the RACE reads. The sample has 80,000 to 95,000 distinct CDR3 sequences, around 10% seen once. This clonotype was counted between two and nine times. The sample in question was whole blood, obtained in connection with sensitization to the hapten diphenylcyclopropenone (DPC). The V call is TRBV28, the J call TRBJ2-2, with D possibly being TRBD1 or TRBD2 (5 bases each). This TCR derives from a woman aged 40 to 50 with alopecia areata. Some clones in this sample may be carry-over from other donors' samples. The CDR3 region is CAIGERGSFTGELFF. CDR3 bases: TGTGCCATCGGGGAACGGGGCAGTTTCACCGGGGAGCTGTTTTTT.